These 25 T cell receptor beta chains originate from one sample sequenced in a study of shared clonotypes between healthy human individuals. Libraries were prepared by immunoSEQ multiplex PCR; TCRdb keeps only in-frame clonotypes and omits some of them. The sample carries millions of clones, around 90% recorded once. Sequencing was done on a sample of naive CD4+ T cells sorted from blood. The subset here: CD45RA+ positively selected. These receptors were obtained from a man aged 18 to 35 in good health.

This clone was counted a single time. The chain carries TRBV21-1 and TRBJ1-2. TRBV21-1 constitutes a pseudogene. The CDR3 spans 13 residues. CDR3 in DNA: TGTGCCAGCAGCCCCAGAGGTGACTATGGCTACACCTTC. The encoded protein is CASSPRGDYGYTF.

The V and J genes are TRBV7-2 and TRBJ2-3; the match to TRBD2 covers 8 bases. Germline V gene sequence: CDR1 SGHTA, CDR2 FQGNSA. J was trimmed by 0 bases and V by 4 bases; bases with no gene match: 9. This CDR3 is 17 amino acids long. CDR3 region: CASSSPTSGPSTDTQYF. The DNA for the CDR3 is TGTGCCAGCAGCTCACCTACTAGCGGTCCTAGCACAGATACGCAGTATTTT.

Comments on this clone: This sample includes further DNA sequences coding for the same CDR3. The V call is TRBV10-1, the J call TRBJ1-5; unclear D gene. CDR1 is WNHNN and CDR2 is SYGVQD in the germline V gene (reference sequence). The V gene lost 6 bases and the J gene lost 0 bases, with 6 bases spanning the gap. The length of the CDR3 is 13 residues. As DNA, the CDR3 is TGCGCCAGCAGCCAAAATAGCAATCAGCCCCAGCATTTT. This gives the protein CASSQNSNQPQHF.

This clone was counted once. The chain is built from TRBV27 and TRBJ2-7; TRBD2 agrees at 14 bases. The CDR3 runs 17 residues. Germline assignment: CDR1 MNHEY and CDR2 SMNVEV (reference sequence). Germline trimming cut 6 bases from V and 0 bases from J; bases unmatched to any gene: 7. The CDR3, as DNA: TGTGCCAGCAGATTGACTAGCGGGGGGGGGCCCTCCTACGAGCAGTACTTC. As protein: CASRLTSGGGPSYEQYF.

J is TRBJ1-1 and V is TRBV7-9, with D maybe TRBD1 (6 bases). CDR3 size: 14 residues. V lost 6 bases to trimming and J lost 1 base, with 12 bases between them. Looked up from germline, CDR1 is SEHNR and CDR2 is FQNEAQ (reference sequence). CDR3 region: CASRGGAQNTEAFF. In DNA form, the CDR3 reads TGTGCCAGCAGAGGGGGGGCGCAGAACACTGAAGCTTTCTTT.

This rearrangement joins TRBV15 to TRBJ1-5, with a weak D call TRBD1 (5 bases). Germline values: CDR1 LNHNV, CDR2 YYDKDF (reference sequence). Trimming took 9 bases from V and 3 from J, leaving 12 bases between them. The length of the CDR3 is 13 residues. This CDR3 reads CATGDFFNQPQHF. The CDR3 bases are TGTGCCACAGGGGACTTTTTCAATCAGCCCCAGCATTTT.

The rearrangement links TRBV7-9 to TRBJ2-2; 7 bases are a match to TRBD1. CDR3 length: 15 amino acids. The junction had 4 bases not matched to a gene; V was cut back by 5 bases and J by 1 base. The V gene's germline CDR1 is SEHNR and CDR2 FQNEAQ (reference sequence). CDR3 DNA sequence: TGTGCCAGCAGCCGTGGACAGGTGAACACCGGGGAGCTGTTTTTT. Its protein product is CASSRGQVNTGELFF. The full variable domain, its missing parts supplied by reference TRBV7-9 and TRBJ2-2, is DTGVSQNPRHKITKRGQNVTFRCDPISEHNRLYWYRQTLGQGPEFLTYFQNEAQLEKSRLLSDRFSAERPKGSFSTLEIQRTEQGDSAMYLCASSRGQVNTGELFFGEGSRLTVL.

The chain recombines TRBV18 with TRBJ2-7, with 7 bases that match TRBD1. Germline V gives CDR1 KGHSH, CDR2 LQKENI. Trimming removed 2 bases from V and 3 bases from J; junction bases left unmatched: 10. The CDR3 contains 16 residues. CDR3 sequence reads: CASSPYRDRVLYEQYF. CDR3 DNA sequence: TGTGCCAGCTCACCATACAGAGACAGGGTCCTCTACGAGCAGTACTTC.

The chain joins TRBV27 to TRBJ2-2; D is uncertain. The V gene's germline CDR1 is MNHEY and CDR2 SMNVEV (reference sequence). Trimming took 6 bases from V and 1 from J, leaving 12 bases between them. The CDR3 consists of 15 residues. CDR3 amino acids: CASSQRLLNTGELFF. CDR3 nucleotides: TGTGCCAGCAGCCAACGGCTTTTGAACACCGGGGAGCTGTTTTTT.

Comments on this clone: The identical CDR3 is also encoded by other nucleotide sequences in the sample. J is TRBJ2-7 and V is TRBV5-1; 8 bases fit TRBD1. V shed 1 base, J shed 5 bases, and the junction held 5 bases outside the gene matches. Germline V gives CDR1 SGHRS, CDR2 YFSETQ. This CDR3 has 14 residues. CDR3 DNA sequence: TGCGCCAGCAGCTTGAGGACAGGGTCTGACGAGCAGTACTTC. Its protein is CASSLRTGSDEQYF. Together with reference TRBV5-1 and TRBJ2-7, the CDR3 gives the full variable domain: KAGVTQTPRYLIKTRGQQVTLSCSPISGHRSVSWYQQTPGQGLQFLFEYFSETQRNKGNFPGRFSGRQFSNSRSEMNVSTLELGDSALYLCASSLRTGSDEQYFGPGTRLTVT.

This chain uses TRBV20-1 with TRBJ1-2; 9 nucleotides line up with TRBD1. The CDR3 has 11 residues. The V gene's germline CDR1 is DFQATT and CDR2 SNEGSKA (reference sequence). The V gene end was trimmed by 5 bases and the J gene end by 9 bases; junction bases not matched to a gene: 4. The CDR3 DNA sequence: TGCAGTGCTCGGACAGGGGAAAGCTACACCTTC. Translating gives CSARTGESYTF.

This clone came up a few times. The chain has TRBV5-4 and TRBJ2-5; tentative D call: TRBD2 (5 bases). V gave up 1 base and J gave up 7 bases, with 14 bases separating them. Germline V gene sequence: CDR1 SGHNT, CDR2 YYREEE (reference sequence). CDR3 length: 14 amino acids. The CDR3 here is CASSLQLDRVTQYF. The CDR3 DNA is TGTGCCAGCAGCTTGCAACTAGATCGCGTGACCCAGTACTTC.

The chain has TRBV4-3 and TRBJ2-2, with D possibly TRBD1 on 6 matching bases. The germline V gene has CDR1 LGHNA and CDR2 YSLEER. V lost 0 bases and J 2 bases, leaving 13 bases between the germline ends. CDR3 length equals 17 residues. The chain's CDR3 is CASSQDEEGVNTGELFF. The CDR3 DNA follows: TGCGCCAGCAGCCAAGATGAAGAGGGGGTTAACACCGGGGAGCTGTTTTTT.

The rearrangement links TRBV11-2 to TRBJ1-1, with no clear D. The germline V gene has CDR1 SGHAT and CDR2 FQNNGV. Deletions cut 5 bases from V and 5 bases from J, with 9 bases between. The CDR3 consists of 12 residues. The CDR3 is CASSPRRTEAFF. CDR3 DNA: TGTGCCAGCAGCCCGCGACGGACTGAAGCTTTCTTT.

V and J are TRBV5-1 and TRBJ1-1; 10 nucleotides align to TRBD1. Trimming removed 7 bases from V and 0 bases from J; junction bases left unmatched: 9. Germline loops: CDR1 SGHRS, CDR2 YFSETQ. The CDR3 spans 16 residues. The CDR3 nucleotides read TGCGCCAGCTCCGCCGGGACAGGGGTGTTGAACACTGAAGCTTTCTTT. Translated: CASSAGTGVLNTEAFF. Together with reference TRBV5-1 and TRBJ1-1, the CDR3 gives the full variable domain: KAGVTQTPRYLIKTRGQQVTLSCSPISGHRSVSWYQQTPGQGLQFLFEYFSETQRNKGNFPGRFSGRQFSNSRSEMNVSTLELGDSALYLCASSAGTGVLNTEAFFGQGTRLTVV.

The chain couples TRBV15 to TRBJ1-1; D possibly corresponds to TRBD1 (6 bases). V dropped 3 bases and J dropped 0 bases, with 14 bases sitting between them. Germline CDR1 reads LNHNV; CDR2 reads YYDKDF (reference sequence). The CDR3 extends over 16 amino acids. The CDR3 loop is CATSRGVQGLNTEAFF. The CDR3, as DNA: TGTGCCACCAGCAGGGGGGTACAGGGACTGAACACTGAAGCTTTCTTT. Looking up the rest from reference TRBV15 and TRBJ1-1 gives the full variable domain: DAMVIQNPRYQVTQFGKPVTLSCSQTLNHNVMYWYQQKSSQAPKLLFHYYDKDFNNEADTPDNFQSRRPNTSFCFLDIRSPGLGDTAMYLCATSRGVQGLNTEAFFGQGTRLTVV.

V is TRBV5-4 and J is TRBJ1-4; weak D call: TRBD1 (6 bases). CDR1 SGHNT and CDR2 YYREEE come from the germline V gene (reference sequence). The CDR3 sequence is 14 residues long. V lost 9 bases, J lost 6 bases, and 18 bases lay in between. The CDR3 reads CAMGSGGADEKLFF. The CDR3 DNA reads as TGTGCCATGGGATCGGGGGGCGCAGATGAAAAACTGTTTTTT.

J is TRBJ2-4 and V is TRBV19; a weak D match, TRBD2 (5 bases). The germline V gene has CDR1 LNHDA and CDR2 SQIVND (reference sequence). The V end lost 4 bases, the J end lost 0 bases, and 10 bases lay between the germline ends. The CDR3 runs 15 residues. This CDR3 is CASSSGGLAKNIQYF. The CDR3 DNA is TGTGCCAGTAGTAGTGGAGGCCTAGCCAAAAACATTCAGTACTTC.

This chain uses TRBV7-2 with TRBJ2-1, with D possibly matching TRBD1 (6 bases). Germline-derived CDR1 and CDR2 are SGHTA and FQGNSA. This CDR3 is built from 14 residues. V was cut by 7 bases and J by 6 bases, with 16 bases left in between. The CDR3 here is CASNGQGLTNEQFF. Written as DNA, the CDR3 is TGTGCCAGCAACGGGCAGGGGTTGACCAATGAGCAGTTCTTC.

This clone was picked up a small number of times. This chain links TRBV9 with TRBJ2-6; perhaps TRBD2 as D (6 bases). V was trimmed by 4 bases and J by 0 bases, leaving 11 bases between them. The length of the CDR3 is 16 residues. Germline values: CDR1 SGDLS, CDR2 YYNGEE. The CDR3 DNA reads as TGTGCCAGCAGCTCGGGACTGCTCTCTGGGGCCAACGTCCTGACTTTC. The encoded protein is CASSSGLLSGANVLTF.

The chain uses TRBV7-2 and TRBJ2-3, with D possibly being TRBD2 (5 bases). In germline, CDR1 is SGHTA, CDR2 FQGNSA. The CDR3 has 14 amino acids. V was clipped by 5 bases and J by 2 bases, with 11 bases between them. DNA for the CDR3: TGTGCCAGCAGCCGGGAAGGGAACACAGATACGCAGTATTTT. Translated, it gives CASSREGNTDTQYF.

The rearrangement links TRBV10-3 to TRBJ1-1, with D possibly being TRBD1 (5 bases). CDR3 length: 15 amino acids. CDR1 and CDR2 from the germline V gene are ENHRY and SYGVKD. The V and J ends lost 3 bases and 4 bases respectively, with 15 bases between them. CDR3 protein: CAISDSDRLSTEAFF. The DNA for the CDR3 is TGTGCCATCAGTGACTCCGACAGACTTAGCACTGAAGCTTTCTTT.

This clone was recorded once. This chain uses TRBV7-9 with TRBJ2-7; TRBD1 is a possible D gene (5 bases). Germline CDR1 reads SEHNR; CDR2 reads FQNEAQ (reference sequence). Deletions cut 1 base from V and 0 bases from J, with 10 bases between. The CDR3 runs to 15 residues. The chain's CDR3 is CASSLVLGPSYEQYF. CDR3 nucleotide sequence: TGTGCCAGCAGCTTAGTGTTGGGGCCCTCCTACGAGCAGTACTTC.

The rearrangement joins TRBV13 to TRBJ2-1; D remains ambiguous. Between the trimmed V and J ends, which lost 5 bases and 0 bases, there was a span of 14 bases. This CDR3 spans 16 amino acids. Germline values: CDR1 PRHDT, CDR2 FYEKMQ (reference sequence). This chain's CDR3 is CASSPFTKSSYNEQFF. CDR3 bases: TGTGCCAGCAGCCCTTTCACGAAGAGCTCCTACAATGAGCAGTTCTTC. Complete variable domain (other parts from reference TRBV13 and TRBJ2-1): AAGVIQSPRHLIKEKRETATLKCYPIPRHDTVYWYQQGPGQDPQFLISFYEKMQSDKGSIPDRFSAQQFSDYHSELNMSSLELGDSALYFCASSPFTKSSYNEQFFGPGTRLTVL.

In this sample, this clone turned up once. The gene calls are TRBV9 and TRBJ2-1; TRBD2 agrees at 12 bases. J gave up 4 bases and V 0 bases, and 5 bases lay outside the gene matches. The CDR3 sequence is 17 residues long. Looked up from germline, CDR1 is SGDLS and CDR2 is YYNGEE. The CDR3: CASSVVLAGGLYNEQFF. The CDR3 nucleotides read TGTGCCAGCAGCGTAGTACTAGCGGGAGGATTGTACAATGAGCAGTTCTTC.